This T cell receptor (beta chain) was captured in a study of CD8 T cells in Susac syndrome. With random hexamers, reverse transcription was performed on roughly 0.5 to 1 ug of RNA. MiXCR, applied by TCRdb to the immunoSEQ multiplex PCR reads, yields one record per CDR3 protein. The table includes about 250,000 distinct CDR3 sequences, about 94% detected once. The CDR3 has 14 residues. Germline V gene sequence: CDR1 SNHLY, CDR2 FYNNEI. Deletions cut 2 bases from V and 4 bases from J, with 10 bases between. Specimen: CD4+ T cells from PBMCs. This sequence originates from a human donor with multiple sclerosis. The chain employs TRBV2 and TRBJ2-3; D remains ambiguous. CDR3 DNA sequence: TGTGCCAGCAGTGAAAACCAGTTGGCAGATACGCAGTATTTT. Residues: CASSENQLADTQYF.